A single sample gave rise to the 13 T cell receptor beta chains below, sequenced in a study of cytomegalovirus exposure and HLA in healthy donors. 60 Vbeta and 13 Jbeta primers were used in PCR. Clones were read by immunoSEQ multiplex PCR, and TCRdb kept only the in-frame ones, dropping some. This sample has about 190,000 clones, with about 90% found just once. Specimen: PBMCs. These receptors were obtained from a boy aged 2 to 10 in good health and CMV-seronegative.

V usage is TRBV28 and J usage is TRBJ1-5; TRBD1 matches at 9 bases. In germline, CDR1 is MDHEN, CDR2 SYDVKM. The CDR3 spans 15 residues. With 4 bases clipped from V and 7 bases from J, the junction kept 8 bases outside the gene matches. The CDR3 bases are TGTGCCAGCAGTTCGACCGGACAGGGGAACCAGCCCCAGCATTTT. Translated, it gives CASSSTGQGNQPQHF.

The chain links TRBV5-1 to TRBJ1-2; D not resolved. Germline loops: CDR1 SGHRS, CDR2 YFSETQ. V was shortened by 2 bases and J by 10 bases, with 12 bases between the two germline ends. This CDR3 region has 12 residues. CDR3: CASSLEGATYTF. As DNA, the CDR3 is TGCGCCAGCAGCTTAGAGGGCGCGACCTACACCTTC. The entire variable domain, with the rest obtained from reference TRBV5-1 and TRBJ1-2, is as follows: KAGVTQTPRYLIKTRGQQVTLSCSPISGHRSVSWYQQTPGQGLQFLFEYFSETQRNKGNFPGRFSGRQFSNSRSEMNVSTLELGDSALYLCASSLEGATYTFGSGTRLTVV.

This clone has only one observation. V and J are TRBV18 and TRBJ2-3; TRBD2 aligns across 10 bases. Germline values: CDR1 KGHSH, CDR2 LQKENI. Trimming removed 3 bases from V and 2 bases from J; junction bases left unmatched: 5. This CDR3 region has 16 residues. The CDR3 sequence is CASSPLLAGATDTQYF. In DNA, the CDR3 is TGTGCCAGCTCACCGCTCCTAGCGGGGGCCACAGATACGCAGTATTTT.

This rearrangement joins TRBV29-1 to TRBJ2-1; 9 nucleotides align to TRBD1. The CDR3 is 13 residues long. Germline lookup yields CDR1 SQVTM and CDR2 ANQGSEA. V was clipped by 6 bases and J by 10 bases; unmatched bases: 10. In DNA, the CDR3 is TGCAGCGTAGCCGGGACAGGGAATGGGGAGCAGTTCTTC. This sequence encodes CSVAGTGNGEQFF.

This chain connects TRBV27 to TRBJ2-2; possible D gene TRBD1, 6 bases. Germline V gene lookup returns CDR1 MNHEY and CDR2 SMNVEV (reference sequence). The V end was cut by 3 bases, the J end by 5 bases, with 10 bases between. This CDR3 has 14 residues. The CDR3 loop reads CASSFTGFTGELFF. The CDR3, as DNA: TGTGCCAGCAGTTTTACAGGGTTTACCGGGGAGCTGTTTTTT.

The V and J genes are TRBV6-1 and TRBJ1-6, with D perhaps TRBD1 (5 bases). Trimming pared 2 bases from V and 3 bases from J, leaving 8 bases between. This CDR3 is built from 15 residues. Germline V gene data show CDR1 as MNHNS and CDR2 as SASEGT. CDR3 amino acids: CASSERQGYNSPLHF. Written as DNA, the CDR3 is TGTGCCAGCAGTGAACGTCAGGGCTATAATTCACCCCTCCACTTT.

The chain carries TRBV7-3 and TRBJ2-3; TRBD2 agrees at 10 bases. Germline CDR1 reads SGHTA; CDR2 reads FQGTGA. This CDR3 comprises 15 residues. V lost 4 bases to trimming and J lost 0 bases; unmatched junction nucleotides: 1. CDR3 in amino acids: CASSSLAGSTDTQYF. In DNA, the CDR3 is TGTGCCAGCAGCTCACTAGCGGGAAGCACAGATACGCAGTATTTT. The full variable domain, rest sourced from reference TRBV7-3 and TRBJ2-3, is GAGVSQTPSNKVTEKGKYVELRCDPISGHTALYWYRQSLGQGPEFLIYFQGTGAADDSGLPNDRFFAVRPEGSVSTLKIQRTERGDSAVYLCASSSLAGSTDTQYFGPGTRLTVL.

This chain uses TRBV6-5 with TRBJ1-4, with a tentative D call TRBD1 (5 bases). Germline CDR1 is MNHEY and CDR2 is SVGAGI. The CDR3 runs to 15 residues. Trimming pared 3 bases from V and 7 bases from J, leaving 15 bases between. CDR3 region: CASSYSGGIGEKLFF. The CDR3 coding sequence is TGTGCCAGCAGTTATTCCGGGGGGATCGGTGAAAAACTGTTTTTT.

This chain joins TRBV7-2 and TRBJ1-5, with TRBD1 matching over 7 bases. J was trimmed by 2 bases and V by 4 bases; bases with no gene match: 11. CDR1 and CDR2 (germline): SGHTA, FQGNSA. The CDR3 totals 17 residues. The CDR3, as DNA: TGTGCCAGCAGCTACTCGGGACAGAGTATAGGCAATCAGCCCCAGCATTTT. This codes for CASSYSGQSIGNQPQHF.

The J gene is TRBJ2-7, the V gene TRBV6-1; 7 bases align to TRBD1. V shed 6 bases and J 2 bases; nucleotides not matched to a gene: 4. CDR3 length: 13 amino acids. Germline V gene data show CDR1 as MNHNS and CDR2 as SASEGT. CDR3 in amino acids: CASRPGGTYEQYF. CDR3 coding DNA: TGTGCCAGCAGGCCAGGGGGAACCTACGAGCAGTACTTC.

V and J are TRBV19 and TRBJ1-3; TRBD1 matches at 7 bases. CDR3 length equals 16 residues. CDR1 is LNHDA, CDR2 SQIVND, per germline (reference sequence). V shed 7 bases, J shed 0 bases, and the junction held 9 bases outside the gene matches. For the CDR3, the DNA is TGTGCCAGTACCAGGACAGGACAGCTCTCTGGAAACACCATATATTTT. Translation gives CASTRTGQLSGNTIYF.

This chain links TRBV7-2 with TRBJ2-5, with 9 bases matching TRBD2. V lost 5 bases, J lost 5 bases, and 6 bases stayed unmatched. The CDR3 runs to 14 residues. Germline-derived CDR1 and CDR2 are SGHTA and FQGNSA. The DNA for the CDR3 is TGTGCCAGCAGCCCCAGGACTAGCGACGAGACCCAGTACTTC. As protein: CASSPRTSDETQYF. Together with reference TRBV7-2 and TRBJ2-5, the CDR3 gives the full variable domain: GAGVSQSPSNKVTEKGKDVELRCDPISGHTALYWYRQSLGQGLEFLIYFQGNSAPDKSGLPSDRFSAERTGGSVSTLTIQRTQQEDSAVYLCASSPRTSDETQYFGPGTRLLVL.

The chain has TRBV27 and TRBJ2-2; D might be TRBD1 (6 bases). Germline assignment: CDR1 MNHEY and CDR2 SMNVEV (reference sequence). The V end was cut by 6 bases, the J end by 6 bases, with 20 bases between. The CDR3 extends over 16 amino acids. DNA for the CDR3: TGTGCCAGCAGGCTTCACCAGGGGACCGTCCCCGGGGAGCTGTTTTTT. Translation gives CASRLHQGTVPGELFF.